This T cell receptor (beta chain) was observed in a study of shared T cell receptors in the human thymus. The germline CDR1 and CDR2 sequences are SGHRS and YFSETQ. V was pared by 4 bases and J by 3 bases, with 6 bases of the junction left unmatched. The CDR3 totals 15 residues. This clone has a handful of counts. This table comes from immunoSEQ multiplex PCR, and its TCRdb copy is limited to in-frame clones, with some not included. This table holds hundreds of thousands of clones, 78% found once. A further study also used this sample, focusing on human thymus T cells. That work adds: Apparent skewing of V and J gene usage characterized both thymic and blood repertoires.

The V gene is TRBV5-1, the J gene TRBJ2-2; 7 nucleotides line up with TRBD1. The sequencing sample was made of thymocytes. The TCR was taken from a boy in the first two years of life with a congenital heart defect. The DNA for the CDR3 is TGCGCCAGCAGCCCCGACAGGGCGGACACCGGGGAGCTGTTTTTT. This codes for CASSPDRADTGELFF.